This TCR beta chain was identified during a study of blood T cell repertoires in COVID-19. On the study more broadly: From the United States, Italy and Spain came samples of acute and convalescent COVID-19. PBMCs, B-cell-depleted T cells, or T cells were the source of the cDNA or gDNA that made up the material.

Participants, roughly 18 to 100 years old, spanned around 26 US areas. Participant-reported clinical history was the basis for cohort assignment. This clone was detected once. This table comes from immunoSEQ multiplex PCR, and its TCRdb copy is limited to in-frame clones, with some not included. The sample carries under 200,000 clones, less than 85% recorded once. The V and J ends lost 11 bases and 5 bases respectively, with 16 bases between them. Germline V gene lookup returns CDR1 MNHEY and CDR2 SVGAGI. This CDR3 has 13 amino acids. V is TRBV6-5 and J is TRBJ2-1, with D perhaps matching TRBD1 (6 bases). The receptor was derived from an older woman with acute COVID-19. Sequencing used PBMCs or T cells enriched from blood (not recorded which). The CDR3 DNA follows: TGTGCCGCCCAAGTGGACAGTGACAATGAGCAGTTCTTC. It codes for CAAQVDSDNEQFF.